Included here is one T cell receptor (beta chain) sequence, with context. Its recognized antigen is unknown. No much larger clone exists at a distance of one base, and base qualities are not known. Libraries were constructed by PCR. DNA from cultured CD4+ T cells underwent TCR sequencing with the Oncomine TCR Beta short-read assay at the Johns Hopkins FTIC core. Genomic DNA was extracted from the cultured CD4+ T cells with the QIAamp micro DNA kit. Oncomine TCR Beta libraries from cultured CD4+ T cells were pooled with unique dual indexes and sequenced on an Illumina iSeq 100. The authors' pipeline ran thus. Non-productive sequences were filtered out, and CDR3s that did not start with C, did not end with F or W, or were shorter than 7 amino acids were discarded. The MANAFEST web application was used to identify antigen-specific clonotypes by comparing peptide-stimulated wells against reference wells and other culture wells. For a clone to be called positive, the clone needed an FDR below 0.05, an odds ratio above 5, and a productive frequency above 0.1% in at least two of three replicate wells. A clonotype counted as cross-reactive if it showed significant expansion both in the SARS-CoV-2 spike wells and in at least one common cold coronavirus spike condition. Levenshtein distances (stringdist) and unrooted phylogenetic trees (ape) in R version 3.6.1 were used to assess CDR3 homology. The public reads were reanalyzed by TCRdb: fastp trimming at Q25, MiXCR alignment, in-frame beta chains only. Rows with one shared CDR3 protein collapse into an entry with the most common genes and DNA. These V and J calls originate from TCRdb's pipeline instead of the authors' own analysis. The sample contains 7,900 or so distinct CDR3 sequences, around 55% of them found a single time. The top ten constitute over 15% of the sample.

Sample treatment or condition, as interpreted from the label and publication: approximately nine-day PBMC culture with coronavirus spike peptide pools or control peptides (ViraFEST assay). The ViraFEST assay was used in the study, in which antigen-specific T cells were expanded with peptide pools and expanded clonotypes were subsequently identified by TCR sequencing. The convalescent patients' positive SARS-CoV-2 PCR tests were from March to December 2020, which was before the Alpha, Beta and Delta variants emerged in the United States. PBMCs were cultured at a few million per well in IMDM supplemented with 5% human AB serum and around 10 IU/ml IL-2, with 9.5 to 10 ug/ml peptide pools added. On days 3 and 7, half of the culture medium was replaced with fresh IL-2-containing medium. CD4+ T cells were isolated after roughly 9 days of culture through negative selection using the EasySep CD4+ T cell isolation kit. PBMCs were separated from whole blood using Ficoll-Paque Plus gradient centrifugation and then either used fresh or cryopreserved at -140C. Culture conditions were generally each tested in triplicate wells.

This specimen belongs to a study of vaccination and CD4 T cells after COVID-19 (dated by TCRdb to 2021 to 2024). As for the study more broadly: Convalescent patients had a positive SARS-CoV-2 result on nasal swab PCR, and of these patients, nine had mild disease and one had severe disease. Post-vaccine blood samples were taken a median of approximately 70 days after the second vaccine dose, with a range of 14 to 241 days. Control cultures received a CEFX viral epitope pool as the positive control, an HIV-1 Nef peptide pool as the negative control, or no peptide. Post-COVID blood samples were collected from convalescent patients a median of approximately 100 days after diagnosis, with a range of roughly 35 to 180 days. In some eleven COVID-19 convalescent patients and several infection-naive healthy vaccine recipients, researchers compared the spike-specific CD4+ TCR repertoire from before mRNA vaccination with the repertoire from after. Six males and four females were included in the convalescent cohort, with two Hispanic individuals, seven Caucasians, two Asians and one multiracial person represented. For stimulating the cultures, overlapping spike peptide pools were used, derived from SARS-CoV-2 as well as from the common cold coronaviruses HCoV-NL63, HCoV-OC43 and HCoV-229E. Participants received two doses of either the Pfizer-BioNTech BNT162b2 vaccine (n=8) or the Moderna mRNA-1273 vaccine (n=2).

CDR1 and CDR2, per the germline V gene (reference sequence), are DFQATT and SNEGSKA. Including the terminal cysteine and phenylalanine, the CDR3 comprises 15 residues. The read is trimmed to its CDR3 DNA, 45 bases read in frame from base 1. V has 3 bases trimmed and J has 5 bases trimmed; junction bases matching no gene number 7. Here is what the overall study found, with its caveats: In convalescent patients, a median roughly 87% of post-vaccine SARS-CoV-2-reactive clones were detected only after vaccination, and vaccine-specific priming was suggested by this finding. Only a relatively small number of convalescent patients were included in the study, and early timepoints following natural infection were not analyzed. Of the vaccine-specific clones in convalescent patients, 304 of 307, or nearly all, reacted only to SARS-CoV-2 spike and did not cross-react with common cold coronaviruses. Although the median number of SARS-CoV-2-reactive clonotypes went up from around 20 after infection to 35 to 40 after vaccination, the increase was not significant.

The V gene is TRBV20-1 and the J gene is TRBJ1-6; 7 bases in the middle match TRBD1. The sample in question was cultured CD4+ T cells from blood, obtained after SARS-CoV-2 vaccination. This receptor was obtained from a human donor with COVID-19. The DNA is as follows: TGCAGTGCTAGGGGAGGCGGGACAGATAATTCACCCCTCCACTTT. Translated, this is CSARGGGTDNSPLHF.